This passage covers 25 T cell receptor beta chains from one sample sequenced in a study of PD-L1 blockade in urothelial cancer. Profiling relied on immunoSEQ multiplex PCR, and the TCRdb table lists in-frame clones only, not all of them. The sample contains 20,000 to 25,000 clones, roughly 80% of which appear only once. Sequencing was performed on PBMCs, taken around atezolizumab (anti-PD-L1) treatment. These receptor sequences come from a man between 65 and 80 years old with urothelial cancer.

This chain joins TRBV19 and TRBJ2-5, with 9 bases identical to TRBD1. Germline-derived CDR1 and CDR2 are LNHDA and SQIVND (reference sequence). Germline trimming cut 9 bases from V and 4 bases from J; bases unmatched to any gene: 9. This CDR3 is 14 amino acids long. CDR3 sequence: CASAPGQGRETQYF. The CDR3 DNA follows: TGTGCCAGCGCTCCGGGACAGGGAAGAGAGACCCAGTACTTC.

The count of this clone is one. The chain uses TRBV28 and TRBJ2-2, with D tentatively TRBD2 (6 bases). V lost 11 bases and J lost 2, with 9 bases in between. Germline lookup yields CDR1 MDHEN and CDR2 SYDVKM. This CDR3 comprises 12 residues. The CDR3 loop is CAVSGNTGELFF. In DNA, the CDR3 is TGTGCCGTTAGCGGAAACACCGGGGAGCTGTTTTTT.

V gene TRBV11-3 combines with J gene TRBJ2-2; D possibly corresponds to TRBD2 (6 bases). This CDR3 has 16 amino acids. Germline lookup yields CDR1 SGHNT and CDR2 YENEEA. The ends were cut back, 2 bases at V and 0 bases at J, with 10 bases in the middle. CDR3 coding DNA: TGTGCCAGCAGCTTATCCGCGGGGCCGAACACCGGGGAGCTGTTTTTT. This gives the protein CASSLSAGPNTGELFF.

This sequence joins TRBV7-8 and TRBJ2-7, with D perhaps TRBD2 (6 bases). The CDR3 length is 12 residues. Germline V gives CDR1 SGHVS, CDR2 FQNEAQ. The V gene lost 3 bases and the J gene lost 6 bases, with 9 bases spanning the gap. DNA of the CDR3: TGTGCCAGCAGCTTGGCCGGGGGCGAGCAGTACTTC. The encoded protein is CASSLAGGEQYF.

The V call is TRBV2, the J call TRBJ1-4; tentative D call: TRBD1 (5 bases). Germline CDR1 is SNHLY and CDR2 is FYNNEI. This CDR3 is built from 13 residues. Deletions cut 4 bases from V and 8 bases from J, with 11 bases between. The CDR3 nucleotides are TGTGCCAGCAGTGTGGGGCACGGAGAAAAACTGTTTTTT. Translated, it gives CASSVGHGEKLFF.

The chain couples TRBV2 to TRBJ1-2; weak D call: TRBD1 (5 bases). V dropped 0 bases and J dropped 7 bases, with 15 bases sitting between them. CDR1 and CDR2 (germline): SNHLY, FYNNEI. The CDR3 runs to 15 residues. This CDR3 is CASSEALGRVGGYTF. The CDR3 DNA is TGTGCCAGCAGTGAAGCGCTTGGCAGGGTGGGTGGCTACACCTTC.

This chain uses TRBV5-1 with TRBJ2-2; TRBD2 matches at 13 bases. In germline, CDR1 is SGHRS, CDR2 YFSETQ. The V and J ends lost 4 bases and 6 bases, in that order; junction bases with no gene match: 3. The CDR3 has 15 residues. CDR3 residues: CASSGTSGIPGELFF. DNA of the CDR3: TGCGCCAGCAGCGGGACTAGCGGGATACCCGGGGAGCTGTTTTTT.

This chain connects TRBV5-4 to TRBJ2-2; 7 bases fit TRBD1. This CDR3 has 13 amino acids. The V gene end was trimmed by 4 bases and the J gene end by 6 bases; junction bases not matched to a gene: 3. From germline, CDR1 is SGHNT and CDR2 YYREEE (reference sequence). The CDR3 spells CASSADRSGELFF. The CDR3 DNA follows: TGTGCCAGCAGCGCGGACAGGTCCGGGGAGCTGTTTTTT.

This clone was detected only a few times. The V gene is TRBV4-1, the J gene TRBJ1-2; TRBD1 agrees at 9 bases. There are 15 residues in the CDR3. CDR1 MGHRA and CDR2 YSYEKL come from the germline V gene. After removal of 8 bases from V and 6 bases from J, the junction contained 13 bases not matched to a gene. The CDR3 protein is CASGPLQGAGDGYTF. CDR3 sequence (DNA): TGCGCCAGCGGGCCTTTACAGGGGGCCGGGGATGGCTACACCTTC.

The rearrangement links TRBV6-5 to TRBJ1-1; 12 bases align to TRBD1. Germline lookup yields CDR1 MNHEY and CDR2 SVGAGI. This CDR3 is built from 14 residues. V was clipped by 6 bases and J by 9 bases; unmatched bases: 8. In nucleotides, the CDR3 is TGTGCCAGCAGCCCGTCCGGGACAGGGGGCCAAGCTTTCTTT. Its protein is CASSPSGTGGQAFF.

V and J are TRBV19 and TRBJ1-2; the D gene is possibly TRBD1 (6 bases). The CDR3 totals 14 residues. Per germline, CDR1 LNHDA and CDR2 SQIVND (reference sequence). V lost 6 bases and J 2 bases, leaving 13 bases between the germline ends. In DNA form, the CDR3 reads TGTGCCAGTAGCCGACAGGCCTCCAACTATGGCTACACCTTC. This sequence encodes CASSRQASNYGYTF.

The table lists this clone with a count of one. The genes are TRBV19 and TRBJ2-1, with TRBD2 matching 10 bases. Germline CDR1 is LNHDA and CDR2 is SQIVND (reference sequence). CDR3 size: 16 residues. V shed 3 bases and J 8 bases; nucleotides not matched to a gene: 10. CDR3 coding DNA: TGTGCCAGTAGTATTGGTTTGGTAGCGGGAGGATATGAGCAGTTCTTC. Protein product: CASSIGLVAGGYEQFF.

The genes are TRBV6-5 and TRBJ1-4, with 7 bases matching TRBD1. This CDR3 spans 12 amino acids. Germline assignment: CDR1 MNHEY and CDR2 SVGAGI. Losses at the gene ends were 8 bases for V and 3 bases for J; bases not matched to a gene: 0. CDR3 nucleotide sequence: TGTGCCAGCGGGACAGCTAATGAAAAACTGTTTTTT. Amino acid sequence: CASGTANEKLFF.

This clone has only one observation. The V call is TRBV5-1, the J call TRBJ1-1; D uncertain. Germline-derived CDR1 and CDR2 are SGHRS and YFSETQ. V shed 0 bases and J shed 8 bases, with 5 bases lying between them. This CDR3 has 11 amino acids. Here the CDR3 DNA reads TGCGCCAGCAGCTTGGGAGGGGAAGCTTTCTTT. Protein sequence: CASSLGGEAFF.

V is TRBV5-1 and J is TRBJ2-5, with TRBD2 identical over 14 bases. The CDR3 has 15 amino acids. Germline CDR1 is SGHRS and CDR2 is YFSETQ. Trimming at V came to 2 bases and at J to 4 bases, leaving 1 base not matched to a gene. This CDR3 is CASSFGLAGGETQYF. As DNA, the CDR3 is TGCGCCAGCAGCTTCGGACTAGCGGGAGGAGAGACCCAGTACTTC.

This rearrangement joins TRBV29-1 to TRBJ2-1; 14 nucleotides align to TRBD2. The CDR3 totals 17 residues. The ends lost 6 bases at V and 6 bases at J; junction bases unmatched: 13. Germline V gene sequence: CDR1 SQVTM, CDR2 ANQGSEA. The CDR3 DNA reads TGCAGCGTCGTATTCCCGGGACTAGCGGGAGCTTTCAATGAGCAGTTCTTC. Amino acids: CSVVFPGLAGAFNEQFF.

This clone was counted a single time. The genes are TRBV19 and TRBJ1-5, with TRBD1 identical over 9 bases. CDR3 length: 19 residues. From germline, CDR1 is LNHDA and CDR2 SQIVND (reference sequence). The V and J ends lost 5 bases and 2 bases, in that order; junction bases with no gene match: 16. The DNA of the CDR3 is TGTGCCAGTAGTCCTCGACCGGGACAGGGAGGAGGTGGCAATCAGCCCCAGCATTTT. Amino acids: CASSPRPGQGGGGNQPQHF.

The chain is built from TRBV5-1 and TRBJ2-1; 11 positions agree with TRBD2. The CDR3 is 20 amino acids. Trimming at V came to 2 bases and at J to 4 bases, leaving 17 bases not matched to a gene. Germline lookup yields CDR1 SGHRS and CDR2 YFSETQ. In DNA, the CDR3 is TGCGCCAGCAGCTTTGGCGCTAGCGGGAGGATAGCCCTTTTGTACAATGAGCAGTTCTTC. Encoded protein: CASSFGASGRIALLYNEQFF.

J is TRBJ2-7 and V is TRBV19; D is perhaps TRBD1 (5 bases). This CDR3 is built from 14 residues. Per germline, CDR1 LNHDA and CDR2 SQIVND (reference sequence). V lost 5 bases to trimming and J lost 2 bases, with 13 bases between them. CDR3 sequence reads: CASSVKGSTYEQYF. DNA for the CDR3: TGTGCCAGTAGTGTAAAGGGGTCAACCTACGAGCAGTACTTC.

This chain connects TRBV9 to TRBJ2-2; no clear D. V was pared by 4 bases and J by 0 bases, with 13 bases between. The CDR3 has 16 amino acids. Germline assignment: CDR1 SGDLS and CDR2 YYNGEE. The CDR3 region is CASSTSDYSNTGELFF. Here the CDR3 DNA reads TGTGCCAGCAGCACCTCAGATTATTCGAACACCGGGGAGCTGTTTTTT.

In this sample, this clone turned up once. The rearrangement uses TRBV19 and TRBJ2-5; 11 nucleotides agree with TRBD2. CDR1 and CDR2 from the germline V gene are LNHDA and SQIVND (reference sequence). V lost 7 bases to trimming and J lost 3 bases; unmatched junction nucleotides: 7. The CDR3 is 15 amino acids. The CDR3 DNA follows: TGTGCCAGTACGTCGACTAGCGGGGTAGAAGAGACCCAGTACTTC. It yields the protein CASTSTSGVEETQYF. Full variable domain (remainder filled in from reference TRBV19 and TRBJ2-5): DGGITQSPKYLFRKEGQNVTLSCEQNLNHDAMYWYRQDPGQGLRLIYYSQIVNDFQKGDIAEGYSVSREKKESFPLTVTSAQKNPTAFYLCASTSTSGVEETQYFGPGTRLLVL.

This sequence joins TRBV7-6 and TRBJ2-3, with 7 positions matching TRBD2. Germline V gene data show CDR1 as SGHVS and CDR2 as FNYEAQ. The CDR3 length is 15 residues. V dropped 7 bases and J dropped 4; count of bases not matched to a gene: 11. The CDR3 protein is CASTTGGGFADTQYF. CDR3 bases: TGTGCCAGCACCACGGGGGGAGGGTTTGCAGATACGCAGTATTTT.

The V call is TRBV10-2, the J call TRBJ2-3; D perhaps matches TRBD2 (6 bases). The CDR3 contains 13 residues. Trimming left V 11 bases short and J 2 bases short, with 14 bases between. Germline CDR1 is WSHSY and CDR2 is SAAADI. The CDR3 loop is CAAALADTDTQYF. Here the CDR3 DNA reads TGCGCCGCGGCACTAGCTGACACAGATACGCAGTATTTT.

V is TRBV7-9 and J is TRBJ1-4; 7 nucleotides agree with TRBD1. The ends lost 5 bases at V and 8 bases at J; junction bases unmatched: 8. Per the germline V gene, CDR1 is SEHNR and CDR2 is FQNEAQ (reference sequence). This CDR3 contains 14 residues. The CDR3 protein is CASSAQGMREKLFF. CDR3 in DNA: TGTGCCAGCAGCGCACAGGGGATGAGGGAAAAACTGTTTTTT.

The chain joins TRBV28 to TRBJ2-7; 10 positions match TRBD1. The germline gives CDR1 MDHEN, CDR2 SYDVKM. This CDR3 contains 14 residues. With 6 bases clipped from V and 2 bases from J, the junction kept 4 bases outside the gene matches. The CDR3 coding sequence is TGTGCCAGCAGCTCAGGACAGGGGGCCTACGAGCAGTACTTC. Translation gives CASSSGQGAYEQYF.